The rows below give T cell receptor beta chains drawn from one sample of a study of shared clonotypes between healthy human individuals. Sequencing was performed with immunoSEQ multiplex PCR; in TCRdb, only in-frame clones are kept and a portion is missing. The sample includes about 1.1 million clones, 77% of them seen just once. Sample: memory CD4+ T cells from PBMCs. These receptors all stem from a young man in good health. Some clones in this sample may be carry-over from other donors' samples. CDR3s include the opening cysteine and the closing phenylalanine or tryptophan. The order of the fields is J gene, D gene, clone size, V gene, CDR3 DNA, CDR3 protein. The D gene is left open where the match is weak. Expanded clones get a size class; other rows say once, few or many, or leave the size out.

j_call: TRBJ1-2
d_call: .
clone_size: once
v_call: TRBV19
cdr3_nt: TGTGCCAGTAGCCCCCTAGGGACGTCCAACTATGGCTACACCTTC
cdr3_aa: CASSPLGTSNYGYTF

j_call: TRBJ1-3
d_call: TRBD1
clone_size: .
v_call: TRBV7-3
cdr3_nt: TGTGCCAGCAGCTCCCTCGGGACAGGTTCCCCTGGAAACACCATATATTTT
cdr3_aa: CASSSLGTGSPGNTIYF

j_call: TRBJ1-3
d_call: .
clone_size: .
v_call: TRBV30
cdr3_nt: TGTGCCTGGAGGAATGAGAACACCATATATTTT
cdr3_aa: CAWRNENTIYF

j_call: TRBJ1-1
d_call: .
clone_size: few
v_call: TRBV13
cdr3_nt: TGTGCCAGCACCAATGGGGGGGATGGGAGCACTGAAGCTTTCTTT
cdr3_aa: CASTNGGDGSTEAFF

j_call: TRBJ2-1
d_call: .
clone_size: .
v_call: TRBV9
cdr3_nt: TGTGCCAGCAGCGTAGAAGGCGGACCGTACAATGAGCAGTTCTTC
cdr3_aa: CASSVEGGPYNEQFF

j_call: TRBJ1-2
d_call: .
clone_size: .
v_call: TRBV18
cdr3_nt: TGTGCCAGCTCACCTGAAGGACAGATAAACTATGGCTACACCTTC
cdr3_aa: CASSPEGQINYGYTF

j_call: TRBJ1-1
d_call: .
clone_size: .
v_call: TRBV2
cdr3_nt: TGTGCCAGCAGTGAAGGACGGGGCACTGAAGCTTTCTTT
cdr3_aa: CASSEGRGTEAFF

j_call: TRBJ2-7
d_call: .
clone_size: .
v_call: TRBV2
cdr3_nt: TGTGCCAGCAGGAACACAGGGCCCTTCACCCTCTTC
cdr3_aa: CASRNTGPFTLF

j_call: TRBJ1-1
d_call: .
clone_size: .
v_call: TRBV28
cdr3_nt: TGTGCCAGCAGTTTGAGGCGGATGAACACTGAAGCTTTCTTT
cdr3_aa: CASSLRRMNTEAFF

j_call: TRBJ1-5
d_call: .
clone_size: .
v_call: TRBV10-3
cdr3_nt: TGTGCCATCAGTGAGTCGGAAGGGAACCAGCCCCAGCATTTT
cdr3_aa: CAISESEGNQPQHF

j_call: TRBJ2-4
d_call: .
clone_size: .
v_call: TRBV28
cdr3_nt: TGTGCCAGCACCCCCGGTGTGGCCAAAAACATTCAGTACTTC
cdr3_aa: CASTPGVAKNIQYF

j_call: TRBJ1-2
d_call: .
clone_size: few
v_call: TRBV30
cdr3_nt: TGTGCCTGGAGTGTGTCGGAGAACTATGGCTACACCTTC
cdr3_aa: CAWSVSENYGYTF

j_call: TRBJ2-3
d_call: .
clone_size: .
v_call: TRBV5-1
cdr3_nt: TGCGCCAGCAGTTATACACAGGGGACTAGCACAGATACGCAGTATTTT
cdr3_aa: CASSYTQGTSTDTQYF

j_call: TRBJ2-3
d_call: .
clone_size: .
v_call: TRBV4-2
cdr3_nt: TGTGCCAGCAGCCGCCCCGAGGTAGCGACTAGCACAGATACGCAGTATTTT
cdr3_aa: CASSRPEVATSTDTQYF

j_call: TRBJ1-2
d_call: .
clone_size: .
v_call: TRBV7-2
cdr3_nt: TGTGCCAGCAGCCGCAGACAGGAGCCTAACTATGGCTACACCTTC
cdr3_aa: CASSRRQEPNYGYTF

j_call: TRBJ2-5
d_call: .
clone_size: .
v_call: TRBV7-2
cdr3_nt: TGTGCCAGCAGCCTGGGGGTCCAAGAGACCCAGTACTTC
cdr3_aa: CASSLGVQETQYF